The clone carrying this T cell receptor (beta chain) was detected a few times. This entry belongs to a study of blood T cell repertoires in COVID-19. Study-wide context: Sites across the United States, Italy and Spain contributed samples from acute and convalescent COVID-19. PBMCs, B-cell-depleted T cells, or T cells provided the cDNA or gDNA that made up the material.

Authors' processing steps: By means of reference gene primer amplification, nucleated cell counts were estimated. Method: immunoSEQ multiplex PCR; TCRdb's copy keeps in-frame clones and lacks some. That table gives V, J and clone size, and the DNA gave D and trimming. The sample includes 90,000 to 100,000 clones, 85% of them seen just once. Germline CDR1 reads LGHNT; CDR2 reads FRNRAP. Deletions cut 6 bases from V and 2 bases from J, with 10 bases between. The CDR3 loop spans 13 amino acids. The clonotype comes from an elderly man with acute or convalescent COVID-19. V is TRBV12-5 and J is TRBJ1-1; D is unresolved. The material sequenced was peripheral blood. CDR3 in amino acids: CASGSGINTEAFF. In nucleotides, the CDR3 is TGTGCTAGTGGCTCCGGGATCAACACTGAAGCTTTCTTT.